This TCR beta chain stems from a study of T-cell reconstitution after alpha-beta-depleted transplantation in children. Trimming took 5 bases from V and 6 from J, leaving 10 bases between them. The CDR3 sequence is 12 residues long. Germline V gene data show CDR1 as MNHNY and CDR2 as SVGAGI (reference sequence). Unique molecular identifiers were incorporated into the prepared TCRbeta library. TCRdb reprocessed the PCR reads via MiXCR and lists one record per CDR3 protein. The repertoire includes about 500,000 distinct CDR3 sequences, 32% of them detected once, and 2% to 2.5% sits in the top ten. This clonotype was seen a few times.

This TCR came from a human donor who donated a stem cell graft to a child with aplastic anemia. The sample consisted of PBMCs from the stem cell graft donor, taken from the stem cell graft. The rearrangement joins TRBV6-6 to TRBJ1-1; D gene uncertain. CDR3 sequence: CASSPRKSEAFF. DNA of the CDR3: TGTGCCAGCAGTCCCAGGAAATCTGAAGCTTTCTTT.